The TCR beta chain described here comes from a study of CD8 T cells in Susac syndrome. The V gene lost 5 bases and the J gene lost 6 bases, with 14 bases spanning the gap. Germline CDR1 and CDR2: MNHEY and SMNVEV (reference sequence). The CDR3 contains 14 residues. Sequencing of TCR beta was performed on blood CD8+ and CD4+ T cells. Random hexamers served to reverse transcribe roughly 0.5 to 1 ug RNA. An immunoSEQ multiplex PCR amplified TCR beta CDR3 over 54 Vbeta and 13 Jbeta. From the immunoSEQ multiplex PCR reads, TCRdb called clonotypes with MiXCR, one entry per CDR3 protein. The sample carries roughly 180,000 distinct CDR3 sequences, around 96% recorded once. Details on this clonotype: Its antigen is unknown.

Findings of the study overall: The authors acknowledged that their TCR sequencing and HLA analysis involved a relatively small number of individuals.

The sample taken for sequencing was CD4+ T cells from PBMCs. This chain uses TRBV27 with TRBJ2-1; maybe TRBD2 (7 bases). This TCR was sampled from a human donor in good health. The CDR3 protein is CASSPAGASNEQFF. CDR3 sequence (DNA): TGTGCCAGCAGTCCGGCGGGGGCGAGCAATGAGCAGTTCTTC.